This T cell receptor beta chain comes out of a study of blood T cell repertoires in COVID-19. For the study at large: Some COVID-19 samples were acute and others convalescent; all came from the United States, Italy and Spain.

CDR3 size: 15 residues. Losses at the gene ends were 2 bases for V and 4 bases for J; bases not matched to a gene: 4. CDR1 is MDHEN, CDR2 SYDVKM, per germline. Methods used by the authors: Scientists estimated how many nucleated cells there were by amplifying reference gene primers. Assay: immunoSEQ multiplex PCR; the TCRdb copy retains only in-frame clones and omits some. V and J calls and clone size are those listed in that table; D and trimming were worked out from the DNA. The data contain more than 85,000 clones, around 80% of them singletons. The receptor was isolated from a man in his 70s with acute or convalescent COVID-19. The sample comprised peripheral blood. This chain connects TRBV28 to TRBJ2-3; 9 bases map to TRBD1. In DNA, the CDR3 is TGTGCCAGCAGTTTAAGGGGACAGGGTGCAGATACGCAGTATTTT. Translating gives CASSLRGQGADTQYF. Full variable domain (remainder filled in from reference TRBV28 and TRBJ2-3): DVKVTQSSRYLVKRTGEKVFLECVQDMDHENMFWYRQDPGLGLRLIYFSYDVKMKEKGDIPEGYSVSREKKERFSLILESASTNQTSMYLCASSLRGQGADTQYFGPGTRLTVL.